The next 11 T cell receptor beta chains were all read from a single sample in a study of regulatory T cells in long-lasting Graves disease. Time point reported: persistent/refractory GD, antithyroid drugs over 5 years with positive TRAb. TCR sequences were obtained from RNA taken from PBMCs. Construction of TCR beta libraries relied on iRepertoire HTBI primers and on Arm-PCR targeting CDR3 regions. Each CDR3 protein gets one entry after TCRdb re-called the multiplex PCR reads with MiXCR. The profile shows around 460,000 distinct CDR3 sequences, about 20% of them singletons. The material was peripheral blood mononuclear cells (PBMCs), obtained when the disease was refractory, from a patient treated with antithyroid drugs. Source of these receptors: a female donor with Graves disease.

This clonotype appeared many times. The V and J genes are TRBV20-1 and TRBJ1-2; the D is unclear. The CDR3 runs to 11 residues. V lost 3 bases and J lost 2, with 4 bases in between. From germline, CDR1 is DFQATT and CDR2 SNEGSKA (reference sequence). CDR3: CSASPNYGYTF. The CDR3 DNA follows: TGCAGTGCTAGCCCCAACTATGGCTACACCTTC.

This clonotype has a handful of counts. The CDR3 here is CASTLRGDGGSEQFF. The CDR3 DNA reads TGTGCCAGCACCCTAAGGGGGGACGGGGGCAGTGAGCAGTTCTTC. This chain uses TRBV28 with TRBJ2-1; possibly TRBD1 or TRBD2 for D (6 bases each). Looked up from germline, CDR1 is MDHEN and CDR2 is SYDVKM. With 7 bases removed from V and 9 bases from J, the gap between germline ends came to 22 bases. The CDR3 extends over 15 amino acids.

This clonotype has a count of ten or more. The rearrangement joins TRBV28 to TRBJ1-6; 8 bases match TRBD1. Germline CDR1 MDHEN, CDR2 SYDVKM. Losses at the gene ends were 1 base for V and 10 bases for J; bases not matched to a gene: 9. The CDR3 is made up of 16 amino acids. In DNA form, the CDR3 reads TGTGCCAGCAGTTTATATATCCGGACAGGGTACTCACCCCTCCACTTT. It codes for CASSLYIRTGYSPLHF.

This clonotype was picked up many times. The gene calls are TRBV3-1 and TRBJ2-7; D uncertain. The V gene lost 3 bases and the J gene lost 2 bases, with 11 bases spanning the gap. CDR3 length equals 14 residues. Germline V gene lookup returns CDR1 LGHDT and CDR2 YNNKEL (reference sequence). The CDR3 DNA reads as TGTGCCAGCAGCCATCGGCAGACCGCCTACGAGCAGTACTTC. Its protein product is CASSHRQTAYEQYF.

The chain joins TRBV11-2 to TRBJ2-1, with 7 bases lining up with TRBD1. J lost 14 bases, V lost 4 bases, and 8 bases had no gene match. Looked up from germline, CDR1 is SGHAT and CDR2 is FQNNGV. The CDR3 covers 12 residues. In DNA, the CDR3 is TGTGCCAGCAGCTCGGCCGGGACAGCAGAGTTCTTC. It encodes CASSSAGTAEFF.

This clonotype was seen many times. The rearrangement joins TRBV10-3 to TRBJ1-2; D is uncertain. Germline CDR1 reads ENHRY; CDR2 reads SYGVKD. V shed 7 bases and J shed 4 bases, with 16 bases lying between them. This CDR3 has 14 amino acids. This chain's CDR3 is CAITPYGVGYGYTF. CDR3 DNA sequence: TGTGCCATCACCCCATACGGGGTGGGCTATGGCTACACCTTC.

The rearrangement links TRBV19 to TRBJ1-3; D is unresolved. From germline, CDR1 is LNHDA and CDR2 SQIVND (reference sequence). The CDR3 loop spans 13 amino acids. The germline V and J ends were trimmed by 8 bases and 0 bases, with 8 bases remaining between them. The CDR3 nucleotides read TGTGCCAGTCCTACGACCTCTGGAAACACCATATATTTT. Its translation is CASPTTSGNTIYF.

This clonotype came up many times. This chain uses TRBV6-1 with TRBJ2-5; D not resolved. The CDR3 has 12 residues. Germline CDR1 is MNHNS and CDR2 is SASEGT. Trimming stripped 5 bases from V and 5 bases from J, with 9 bases between. The DNA of the CDR3 is TGTGCCAGCAGTCGCGCCGCCGAGACCCAGTACTTC. It encodes CASSRAAETQYF.

There are a few counts of this clonotype. A read error may account for a junction end that differs from germline. J is TRBJ2-4 and V is TRBV27; unclear D gene. CDR1 MNHEY and CDR2 SMNVEV come from the germline V gene (reference sequence). The CDR3 loop spans 11 amino acids. The CDR3 loop reads CASSLVPFRGF. The DNA of the CDR3 is TGTGCCAGCAGTTTAGTGCCCTTTCGAGGTTTC.

There are a few counts of this clonotype. A read error may account for a junction end that differs from germline. J is TRBJ1-2 and V is TRBV5-6, with 8 nucleotides matching TRBD1. CDR3 length: 15 amino acids. Per germline, CDR1 SGHDT and CDR2 YYEEEE. The CDR3, as DNA: TGTGCCAGCAACTTGTGGGGCAGGGGGCCTATTGGCTACACCTTC. Its translation is CASNLWGRGPIGYTF.

J is TRBJ2-5 and V is TRBV7-2; the match to TRBD2 covers 7 bases. The end of the DNA is better explained by TRBJ2-1, so the J call may be wrong. Germline CDR1 and CDR2: SGHTA and FQGNSA. The CDR3 runs to 14 residues. Here the CDR3 reads CASSLVAGEDEQFF. As DNA, the CDR3 is TGTGCCAGCAGCTTAGTTGCGGGAGAAGATGAGCAGTTCTTC.